This T cell receptor beta chain was captured by sequencing in a study of blood T cell repertoires in COVID-19. The wider study: Italy, Spain and the United States were the sources of the convalescent and acute COVID-19 samples. T cells, B-cell-depleted T cells, or PBMCs supplied cDNA or gDNA.

There are 15 residues in the CDR3. In germline, CDR1 is SGHRS, CDR2 YFSETQ. Trimming took 4 bases from V and 4 from J, leaving 15 bases between them. In the original analysis: Reference gene primers were amplified, and this amplification served to estimate nucleated cell counts. Repertoires were generated with immunoSEQ multiplex PCR, while TCRdb's copy carries only in-frame clones and drops some. Clonal size and the V and J genes are those of that table, whereas D and trimming came from the DNA. In the table there are about 48,000 clones, 80% to 90% of which are singletons. The sequenced sample consisted of peripheral blood. This TCR was sampled from a man aged 40-50 years with acute or convalescent COVID-19. The V and J genes are TRBV5-1 and TRBJ2-1; the D gene is possibly TRBD1 (7 bases). In DNA, the CDR3 is TGCGCCAGCAGCGGAGGGCAGGGGGTATACAATGAGCAGTTCTTC. This gives the protein CASSGGQGVYNEQFF. Full variable domain (remainder filled in from reference TRBV5-1 and TRBJ2-1): KAGVTQTPRYLIKTRGQQVTLSCSPISGHRSVSWYQQTPGQGLQFLFEYFSETQRNKGNFPGRFSGRQFSNSRSEMNVSTLELGDSALYLCASSGGQGVYNEQFFGPGTRLTVL.